This T cell receptor beta chain is drawn from a study of spatial heterogeneity in lung cancer. The study's findings and limits: Ubiquitous expanded tumor TCRs were observed in blood more at resection than follow-up.

Unique molecular identifiers tagged every individual TCR cDNA molecule. Using its own MiXCR run on the 5' RACE reads, TCRdb lists one record per CDR3 protein. Seen here are 9,500 to 12,000 distinct CDR3 sequences, approximately 25% observed once, and the top ten hold 30% to 40%. Germline V lookup: CDR1 LGHDT, CDR2 YNNKEL (reference sequence). Trimming removed 6 bases from V and 4 bases from J, with 15 bases in between. The CDR3 contains 14 residues. Time point meaning: sample taken at primary tumor resection. The input material, whole RNA from tumor, nontumor lung or frozen PBMC, was sequenced unsorted. Note on this clonotype: As yet, its antigen is unknown.

The clonotype was recovered from a female donor with early-stage non-small cell lung cancer. The rearrangement joins TRBV3-1 to TRBJ2-5, with D possibly being TRBD1 (6 bases). The input for sequencing was PBMCs, taken at surgery. CDR3 DNA: TGTGCCAGCAGTCAGGGCACAGGGAGAGAGACCCAGTACTTC. Its translation: CASSQGTGRETQYF.